This entry concerns a single TCR beta chain. What it binds is not known. The assay was immunoSEQ multiplex PCR, and TCRdb's table has in-frame clones only and misses some. The sample has about 38,000 clones; about four fifths are singletons. V lost 0 bases and J lost 7; bases outside the gene matches: 11. CDR1 is SEHNR, CDR2 FQNEAQ, per germline (reference sequence). This CDR3 is 18 amino acids long. Mismatch repair deficiency was confirmed in all patients, by PCR or immunohistochemistry. TCR sequencing covered three patients who responded to pembrolizumab. The entry originates in a study of PD-1 blockade in mismatch repair-deficient tumors. Study summary: All were previously treated, progressing patients with over 9 mismatch repair-deficient cancer types.

Findings and caveats of the study: Rapid post-treatment expansion, then contraction, generally preceding radiologic response, marked tumor-resident clones.

This TCR was sampled from an adult with mismatch repair-deficient cancer. Here the sequenced sample was peripheral blood, taken 4 weeks after starting pembrolizumab. V usage is TRBV7-9 and J usage is TRBJ2-1; TRBD2 aligns across 11 bases. The CDR3: CASSLAPLAGGPWNEQFF. The CDR3 nucleotides are TGTGCCAGCAGCTTAGCGCCCCTAGCGGGAGGTCCTTGGAATGAGCAGTTCTTC. The entire variable domain, with the rest obtained from reference TRBV7-9 and TRBJ2-1, is as follows: DTGVSQNPRHKITKRGQNVTFRCDPISEHNRLYWYRQTLGQGPEFLTYFQNEAQLEKSRLLSDRFSAERPKGSFSTLEIQRTEQGDSAMYLCASSLAPLAGGPWNEQFFGPGTRLTVL.